Included here is one TCR beta chain sequence, with context. Clones were sequenced by immunoSEQ multiplex PCR, and TCRdb holds only the in-frame ones, with some missing. The sample yields about 63,000 clones, around 92% seen once. The data were obtained in a study of T cells after somatic rescue of genetic block. Germline-derived CDR1 and CDR2 are MNHEY and SVGAGI. Losses at the gene ends were 2 bases for V and 6 bases for J; bases not matched to a gene: 4. This CDR3 is 15 amino acids long. The genes are TRBV6-5 and TRBJ2-1; 10 bases are a match to TRBD2. Specimen: peripheral blood mononuclear cells (PBMCs). This clonotype was obtained from a man aged 35 to 55. This chain's CDR3 is CASSYPSGGGNEQFF. For the CDR3, the DNA is TGTGCCAGCAGTTACCCTAGCGGGGGAGGCAATGAGCAGTTCTTC.